These 24 T cell receptor beta chains share one sample of origin, sequenced in a study of blood T cell repertoires in COVID-19. Assay used: immunoSEQ multiplex PCR; TCRdb lists only in-frame clones, some missing. The sample carries some 160,000 clones, approximately 90% recorded once. The sequenced material came from peripheral blood. These receptors were collected from a man aged 50 to 59 who had recovered from COVID-19.

The chain uses TRBV18 and TRBJ2-2; D remains unclear. V lost 3 bases and J 9 bases, leaving 8 bases between the germline ends. The germline CDR1 and CDR2 sequences are KGHSH and LQKENI. The CDR3 runs to 12 residues. Here the CDR3 DNA reads TGTGCCAGCTCACCGACGACTTGGGAGCTGTTTTTT. Protein product: CASSPTTWELFF.

The chain carries TRBV27 and TRBJ1-6; possibly TRBD1 for D (5 bases). This CDR3 has 16 residues. CDR1 is MNHEY and CDR2 is SMNVEV in the germline V gene (reference sequence). Trimming pared 2 bases from V and 14 bases from J, leaving 22 bases between. CDR3: CASSLRQGAGSGALHF. CDR3 nucleotides: TGTGCCAGCAGTTTACGACAAGGGGCGGGATCGGGGGCCCTCCACTTT.

Comment on this clone: Additional DNA sequences in this sample encode the identical CDR3. The J gene is TRBJ1-2, the V gene TRBV27, with 10 bases that match TRBD1. V gave up 5 bases and J gave up 4 bases; unmatched junction bases: 7. This CDR3 has 15 amino acids. The germline V gene has CDR1 MNHEY and CDR2 SMNVEV (reference sequence). The CDR3 nucleotides read TGTGCCAGCAGTCCCCCGGGACAGGGGATCTATGGCTACACCTTC. It encodes CASSPPGQGIYGYTF.

The genes are TRBV11-2 and TRBJ1-4; 12 nucleotides align to TRBD1. The length of the CDR3 is 18 residues. Trimming cost V 5 bases and J 7 bases; bases outside gene matches: 14. The germline CDR1 and CDR2 sequences are SGHAT and FQNNGV. CDR3 nucleotide sequence: TGTGCCAGCAGCGGATGGGGGACAGGGGGCGGTTCTGGTGAAAAACTGTTTTTT. This translates into CASSGWGTGGGSGEKLFF.

This sequence joins TRBV6-5 and TRBJ2-1; 12 bases line up with TRBD2. J lost 3 bases, V lost 7 bases, and 4 bases had no gene match. This CDR3 region has 15 residues. The germline CDR1 and CDR2 sequences are MNHEY and SVGAGI. The CDR3 loop is CASTLAGGLYNEQFF. DNA for the CDR3: TGTGCCAGCACACTAGCGGGGGGCCTCTACAATGAGCAGTTCTTC.

This rearrangement joins TRBV7-9 to TRBJ2-5, with 8 bases fitting TRBD1. V gave up 5 bases and J gave up 2 bases; unmatched junction bases: 7. The CDR3 totals 15 residues. The V gene's germline CDR1 is SEHNR and CDR2 FQNEAQ (reference sequence). The CDR3 nucleotides are TGTGCCAGCAGCCTCCTCGGGACAGGACAAGAGACCCAGTACTTC. As protein: CASSLLGTGQETQYF.

This sequence joins TRBV4-1 and TRBJ1-2; D not certain. Germline V gene lookup returns CDR1 MGHRA and CDR2 YSYEKL. Deletions cut 10 bases from V and 2 bases from J, with 23 bases between. This CDR3 contains 16 residues. As DNA, the CDR3 is TGCGCCACTCGCACACTCGCGGGCCCTACCAACTATGGCTACACCTTC. Protein: CATRTLAGPTNYGYTF.

The DNA of the CDR3 is TGTGCCAGCAGCCAAGTGACAGGGTTTAATGAAAAACTGTTTTTT. This sequence encodes CASSQVTGFNEKLFF. The chain has TRBV14 and TRBJ1-4; 7 bases map to TRBD1. The length of the CDR3 is 15 residues. Germline CDR1 and CDR2: SGHDN and FVKESK. Germline trimming cut 1 base from V and 4 bases from J; bases unmatched to any gene: 3.

This chain uses TRBV7-2 with TRBJ2-7; the match to TRBD2 covers 13 bases. The V and J ends lost 2 bases and 6 bases, in that order; junction bases with no gene match: 7. CDR1 and CDR2 from the germline V gene are SGHTA and FQGNSA. This CDR3 has 16 amino acids. In DNA, the CDR3 is TGTGCCAGCAGCTTACGAACTAGCGGGGGGGCAGGCGAGCAGTACTTC. This codes for CASSLRTSGGAGEQYF.

V usage is TRBV11-2 and J usage is TRBJ2-7; possibly TRBD2 for D (6 bases). Per the germline V gene, CDR1 is SGHAT and CDR2 is FQNNGV. With 4 bases removed from V and 1 base from J, the gap between germline ends came to 8 bases. The CDR3 length is 13 residues. In DNA form, the CDR3 reads TGTGCCAGCAGCTATGGGACTTCCTACGAGCAGTACTTC. Encoded protein: CASSYGTSYEQYF.

The rearrangement joins TRBV3-1 (or the pseudogene TRBV3-2) to TRBJ1-1, with 10 bases that match TRBD1. The CDR3 extends over 14 amino acids. The J segment lost 5 bases and the V segment lost 4 bases, leaving 4 bases of the junction unmatched. Germline V gene lookup returns CDR1 LGHDT and CDR2 YNNKEL (reference sequence). DNA for the CDR3: TGTGCCAGCAGCCGACGGGGACAGGGGACTGAAGCTTTCTTT. Residues: CASSRRGQGTEAFF.

The rearrangement joins TRBV6-4 to TRBJ2-3; 8 nucleotides line up with TRBD2. Germline V gene data show CDR1 as MRHNA and CDR2 as SNTAGT. The CDR3 extends over 13 amino acids. Trimming removed 5 bases from V and 8 bases from J; junction bases left unmatched: 6. The CDR3 DNA reads as TGTGCCAGCAGTCAAGGACTAGCTGGTACGCAGTATTTT. This translates into CASSQGLAGTQYF.

This chain uses TRBV10-3 with TRBJ1-6; the match to TRBD1 covers 9 bases. This CDR3 is built from 14 residues. CDR1 ENHRY and CDR2 SYGVKD come from the germline V gene. Germline trimming cut 3 bases from V and 11 bases from J; bases unmatched to any gene: 5. CDR3 protein: CAISELGQGTPLHF. DNA of the CDR3: TGTGCCATCAGTGAACTTGGACAGGGGACACCCCTCCACTTT.

The J gene is TRBJ2-1, the V gene TRBV7-3, with 9 positions matching TRBD2. Germline CDR1 SGHTA, CDR2 FQGTGA. The J segment lost 5 bases and the V segment lost 0 bases, leaving 14 bases of the junction unmatched. The CDR3 loop spans 19 amino acids. In DNA, the CDR3 is TGTGCCAGCAGCTTAACAGCTATGGTGCGGACTAGCGCTCACAATGAGCAGTTCTTC. Translation gives CASSLTAMVRTSAHNEQFF.

The J gene is TRBJ2-2, the V gene TRBV5-1; 9 nucleotides line up with TRBD1. This CDR3 has 15 amino acids. Germline-derived CDR1 and CDR2 are SGHRS and YFSETQ. J was trimmed by 6 bases and V by 4 bases; bases with no gene match: 7. CDR3 loop: CASSPITGGAGELFF. The CDR3 DNA reads TGCGCCAGCAGCCCCATTACAGGGGGCGCCGGGGAGCTGTTTTTT.

The chain recombines TRBV7-8 with TRBJ1-3, with D unresolved. This CDR3 comprises 17 residues. In germline, CDR1 is SGHVS, CDR2 FQNEAQ. V lost 1 base and J lost 0, with 13 bases in between. The CDR3 here is CASSLVSWSSSGNTIYF. Here the CDR3 DNA reads TGTGCCAGCAGCTTAGTTTCCTGGTCGAGCTCTGGAAACACCATATATTTT.

The chain joins TRBV6-2 or TRBV6-3 to TRBJ1-1, with D unclear. V was cut by 6 bases and J by 6 bases, with 8 bases left in between. CDR1 and CDR2 (germline): MNHEY, SVGEGT. This CDR3 is 11 amino acids long. CDR3 protein: CASSPGAEAFF. CDR3 nucleotides: TGTGCCAGCAGCCCGGGCGCTGAAGCTTTCTTT.

CDR3 loop: CASSYLQGEDTEAFF. CDR3 sequence (DNA): TGTGCCAGCAGCTACCTACAGGGGGAGGACACTGAAGCTTTCTTT. The chain recombines TRBV7-9 with TRBJ1-1; 8 bases line up with TRBD1. Germline V CDR1 and CDR2: SEHNR, FQNEAQ (reference sequence). This CDR3 region has 15 residues. With V trimmed by 4 bases and J by 3 bases, 7 bases remained unmatched.

CDR3 nucleotides: TGTGCCAGCAGCTCGACTCAGGGTTGGAACACTGAAGCTTTCTTT. Translated, it gives CASSSTQGWNTEAFF. The gene calls are TRBV7-2 and TRBJ1-1, with D possibly TRBD1 on 5 matching bases. The V gene lost 4 bases and the J gene lost 1 base, with 13 bases spanning the gap. This CDR3 is 15 amino acids long. Germline CDR1 is SGHTA and CDR2 is FQGNSA.

This chain uses TRBV2 with TRBJ1-1, with D possibly being TRBD1 (6 bases). Trimming left V 0 bases short and J 2 bases short, with 19 bases between. The germline gives CDR1 SNHLY, CDR2 FYNNEI. The CDR3 has 18 residues. CDR3 amino acids: CASSEAVRGGRRNTEAFF. CDR3 nucleotides: TGTGCCAGCAGTGAAGCAGTGAGAGGGGGTAGGCGAAACACTGAAGCTTTCTTT.

The chain links TRBV7-8 to TRBJ1-5; 12 bases line up with TRBD1. The trim removed 5 bases at V and 7 bases at J, leaving 12 bases unmatched. Germline-derived CDR1 and CDR2 are SGHVS and FQNEAQ. This CDR3 has 17 residues. The CDR3 bases are TGTGCCAGCAGCCCCCGGGACAGGGGGCCCACGGGACAGCCCCAGCATTTT. This encodes CASSPRDRGPTGQPQHF.

V usage is TRBV29-1 and J usage is TRBJ2-1, with D possibly TRBD1 on 6 matching bases. Germline CDR1 SQVTM, CDR2 ANQGSEA. CDR3 length: 14 residues. Trimming took 6 bases from V and 5 from J, leaving 17 bases between them. CDR3 region: CSVLGQPVDNEQFF. CDR3 DNA: TGCAGCGTGCTGGGACAACCCGTCGACAATGAGCAGTTCTTC.

This chain connects TRBV5-1 to TRBJ1-4; 8 bases map to TRBD1. The CDR3 consists of 18 residues. With V trimmed by 2 bases and J by 7 bases, 16 bases remained unmatched. Germline loops: CDR1 SGHRS, CDR2 YFSETQ. The CDR3 sequence is CASSFSDSTTGGIEKLFF. The CDR3 DNA is TGCGCCAGCAGCTTTAGTGACTCTACCACAGGGGGTATTGAAAAACTGTTTTTT. The full variable domain, its missing parts supplied by reference TRBV5-1 and TRBJ1-4, is KAGVTQTPRYLIKTRGQQVTLSCSPISGHRSVSWYQQTPGQGLQFLFEYFSETQRNKGNFPGRFSGRQFSNSRSEMNVSTLELGDSALYLCASSFSDSTTGGIEKLFFGSGTQLSVL.

This chain connects TRBV5-1 to TRBJ2-7; D is possibly TRBD2 (6 bases). The V gene lost 0 bases and the J gene lost 3 bases, with 10 bases spanning the gap. This CDR3 comprises 14 residues. Germline CDR1 and CDR2: SGHRS and YFSETQ. The CDR3 DNA is TGCGCCAGCAGCTTGGCCCAGGGAGGCTACGAGCAGTACTTC. Translation: CASSLAQGGYEQYF.